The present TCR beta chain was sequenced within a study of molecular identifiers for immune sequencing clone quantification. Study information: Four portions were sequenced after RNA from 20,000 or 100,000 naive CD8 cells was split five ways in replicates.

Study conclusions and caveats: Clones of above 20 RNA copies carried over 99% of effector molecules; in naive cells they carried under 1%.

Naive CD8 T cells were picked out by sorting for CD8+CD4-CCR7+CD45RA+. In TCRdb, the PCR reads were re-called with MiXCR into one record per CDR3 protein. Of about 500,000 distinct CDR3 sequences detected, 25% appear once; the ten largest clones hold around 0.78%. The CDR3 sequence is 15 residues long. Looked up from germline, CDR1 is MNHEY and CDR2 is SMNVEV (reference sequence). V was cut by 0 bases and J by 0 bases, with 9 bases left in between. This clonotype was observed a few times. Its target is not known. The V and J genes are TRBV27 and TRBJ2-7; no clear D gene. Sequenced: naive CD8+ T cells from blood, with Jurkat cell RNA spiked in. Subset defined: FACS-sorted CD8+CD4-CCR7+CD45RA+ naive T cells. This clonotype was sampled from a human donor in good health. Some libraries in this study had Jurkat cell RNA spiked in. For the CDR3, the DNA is TGTGCCAGCAGTTTATCCGTGGCTTACTCCTACGAGCAGTACTTC. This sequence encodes CASSLSVAYSYEQYF.